The clone carrying this T cell receptor beta chain was seen only once. This specimen comes from a study of blood T cell repertoires in COVID-19. Germline V gene lookup returns CDR1 KGHSH and CDR2 LQKENI. CDR3 length equals 14 residues. After removal of 2 bases from V and 7 bases from J, the junction contained 7 bases not matched to a gene. Sequenced by immunoSEQ multiplex PCR; TCRdb stores in-frame clones only, minus some. The table lists 91,000 or so clones, around 83% of them singletons. Sequenced input: peripheral blood. The rearrangement joins TRBV18 to TRBJ1-1, with TRBD1 matching 7 bases. The TCR sequence derives from a woman aged 60-75 years in a cohort sampled during active or convalescent COVID-19. DNA for the CDR3: TGTGCCAGCTCACCAGTATGGGGACAGAGTGAAGCTTTCTTT. The encoded protein is CASSPVWGQSEAFF.